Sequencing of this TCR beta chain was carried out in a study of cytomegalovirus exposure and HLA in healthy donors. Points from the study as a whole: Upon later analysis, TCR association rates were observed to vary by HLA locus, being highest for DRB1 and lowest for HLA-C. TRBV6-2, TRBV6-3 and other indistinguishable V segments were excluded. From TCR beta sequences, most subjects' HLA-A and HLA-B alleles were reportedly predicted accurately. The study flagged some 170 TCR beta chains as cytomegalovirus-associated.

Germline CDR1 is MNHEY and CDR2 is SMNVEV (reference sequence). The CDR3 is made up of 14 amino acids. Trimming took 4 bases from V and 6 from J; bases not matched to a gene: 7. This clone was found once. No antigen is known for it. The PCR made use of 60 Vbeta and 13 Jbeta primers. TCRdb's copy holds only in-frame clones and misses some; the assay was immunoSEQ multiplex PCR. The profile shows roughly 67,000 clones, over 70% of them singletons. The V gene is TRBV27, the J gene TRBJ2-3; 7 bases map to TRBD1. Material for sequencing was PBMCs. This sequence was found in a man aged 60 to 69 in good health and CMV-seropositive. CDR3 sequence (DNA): TGTGCCAGCAGTTCCGACAGGGTGGCGGATACGCAGTATTTT. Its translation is CASSSDRVADTQYF.